Listed here are 18 T cell receptor beta chains from one sample, sequenced in a study of T cells expressing NK-cell markers. From the 5' RACE reads, TCRdb lists one entry per CDR3 protein and no DNA. The sample holds some 410,000 distinct CDR3 sequences. The sequencing sample was made of blood T cells: a sorted CD56 or NKG2C T cell subset, CD4+ or CD8+ T cells, or bulk PBMC T cells (not recorded which). The receptors come from a woman aged 18 to 75 in good health.

The V and J genes are TRBV12-3 or TRBV12-4 and TRBJ1-2. The CDR3 runs 14 residues. The CDR3 spells CASSQRTDNYGYTF.

The chain employs TRBV5-1 and TRBJ2-5. Germline-derived CDR1 and CDR2 are SGHRS and YFSETQ. The CDR3 has 14 amino acids. The CDR3 sequence: CASSLERYQETQYF.

The V gene is TRBV5-6, the J gene TRBJ1-2; the D call from TCRdb, TRBD1, cannot be confirmed without DNA. The germline gives CDR1 SGHDT, CDR2 YYEEEE. The CDR3 covers 13 residues. The CDR3 here is CASSPDAVGGYTF.

The CDR3 region is CASSQDPLAGDTQYF. The gene calls are TRBV4-3 and TRBJ2-3; TCRdb proposes TRBD2, but this gene call is untestable without DNA. This CDR3 comprises 15 residues. Germline assignment: CDR1 LGHNA and CDR2 YSLEER.

This chain links TRBV12-3 or TRBV12-4 with TRBJ2-1; TCRdb reports TRBD1, a call that lacks DNA to check it against. The CDR3 length is 13 residues. CDR3 sequence: CASRSRGYNEQFF.

This chain uses TRBV12-3 or TRBV12-4 with TRBJ1-1. This CDR3 has 13 residues. Here the CDR3 reads CASQEGWNTEAFF.

This sequence joins TRBV20-1 and TRBJ1-2; TCRdb indicates TRBD1, and absent DNA this call remains unverified. Germline lookup yields CDR1 DFQATT and CDR2 SNEGSKA (reference sequence). The CDR3 consists of 12 residues. CDR3 region: CSASAPNYGYTF.

This chain connects TRBV9 to TRBJ1-1. CDR1 is SGDLS, CDR2 YYNGEE, per germline. The CDR3 runs 14 residues. CDR3 sequence reads: CASSVGGEGTEAFF. Full variable domain (missing parts from reference TRBV9 and TRBJ1-1): DSGVTQTPKHLITATGQRVTLRCSPRSGDLSVYWYQQSLDQGLQFLIQYYNGEERAKGNILERFSAQQFPDLHSELNLSSLELGDSALYFCASSVGGEGTEAFFGQGTRLTVV.

The chain uses TRBV7-2 and TRBJ2-4; the D gene TCRdb calls, TRBD1, cannot be checked with no DNA. This CDR3 comprises 16 residues. Germline assignment: CDR1 SGHTA and CDR2 FQGNSA. CDR3 sequence reads: CASSFQGPESKNIQYF. Drawing the rest from reference TRBV7-2 and TRBJ2-4, the complete variable domain is GAGVSQSPSNKVTEKGKDVELRCDPISGHTALYWYRQSLGQGLEFLIYFQGNSAPDKSGLPSDRFSAERTGGSVSTLTIQRTQQEDSAVYLCASSFQGPESKNIQYFGAGTRLSVL.

The chain employs TRBV12-3 or TRBV12-4 and TRBJ2-3; the TRBD2 assignment by TCRdb is unverifiable without DNA. The CDR3 totals 17 residues. The CDR3: CASSLGRGRFSTDTQYF.

V and J are TRBV7-9 and TRBJ1-2. Germline V gene sequence: CDR1 SEHNR, CDR2 FQNEAQ (reference sequence). CDR3 length: 13 amino acids. CDR3 amino acids: CASSLVSSYGYTF.

This chain connects TRBV20-1 to TRBJ1-1. Germline lookup yields CDR1 DFQATT and CDR2 SNEGSKA (reference sequence). The CDR3 has 16 amino acids. The CDR3 sequence: CSARVGKTSMNTEAFF.

V is TRBV10-3 and J is TRBJ1-5; TCRdb outputs TRBD1, but without DNA this stays unchecked. Germline V gene lookup returns CDR1 ENHRY and CDR2 SYGVKD. CDR3 length: 15 amino acids. CDR3 loop: CAISAATGSNQPQHF.

This chain connects TRBV5-1 to TRBJ2-3; TCRdb returns TRBD2, unconfirmable since there is no DNA. The germline V gene has CDR1 SGHRS and CDR2 YFSETQ. The CDR3 loop spans 15 amino acids. The CDR3 protein is CASSFSGTRPDTQYF.

V and J are TRBV6-2 or TRBV6-3 and TRBJ2-5; TCRdb designates TRBD2, a call that cannot be tested without DNA. This CDR3 has 13 residues. CDR1 and CDR2 (germline): MNHEY, SVGEGT. The CDR3 spells CASRERGEETQYF.

The J gene is TRBJ2-7, the V gene TRBV7-9; TCRdb proposes TRBD1, but this gene call is untestable without DNA. Germline lookup yields CDR1 SEHNR and CDR2 FQNEAQ (reference sequence). The CDR3 spans 15 residues. Here the CDR3 reads CASSLGVGTTYEQYF. Combining the CDR3 with reference TRBV7-9 and TRBJ2-7 gives the whole variable domain DTGVSQNPRHKITKRGQNVTFRCDPISEHNRLYWYRQTLGQGPEFLTYFQNEAQLEKSRLLSDRFSAERPKGSFSTLEIQRTEQGDSAMYLCASSLGVGTTYEQYFGPGTRLTVT.

The rearrangement uses TRBV10-3 and TRBJ1-2. CDR3 length equals 15 residues. Germline loops: CDR1 ENHRY, CDR2 SYGVKD. CDR3 sequence: CAISESDGPNYGYTF.

The genes are TRBV5-5 and TRBJ2-3; TCRdb names TRBD2, which stays unverified in the absence of DNA. Germline values: CDR1 SGHKS, CDR2 YYEKEE (reference sequence). The CDR3 is 18 residues long. CDR3 in amino acids: CASSDLVGLAENTDTQYF.